This T cell receptor (beta chain) appears in the sequencing data of a study of PD-L1 blockade in urothelial cancer. Broader study findings: Better survival was predicted when blood TCR clonality before treatment fell below the median.

Time point meaning: pretreatment peripheral blood. PCRs were each spiked with synthetic TCR analog templates. TCRdb keeps only in-frame clones here, not all; method: immunoSEQ multiplex PCR. The sample carries 50,000 or so clones, 85% to 90% recorded once. Germline V gene lookup returns CDR1 MNHNY and CDR2 SVGAGI (reference sequence). V shed 6 bases and J 3 bases; nucleotides not matched to a gene: 10. The CDR3 is 16 amino acids. Worth noting for this clone: Its target is unknown.

V usage is TRBV6-6 and J usage is TRBJ1-4; 7 bases fit TRBD1. The clonotype originates from a man between 60 and 75 years old with urothelial cancer. The specimen was PBMCs, collected around atezolizumab (anti-PD-L1) treatment. CDR3 bases: TGTGCCAGCAGCCCCCACGCAGGGGGATCTAATGAAAAACTGTTTTTT. It translates to CASSPHAGGSNEKLFF.